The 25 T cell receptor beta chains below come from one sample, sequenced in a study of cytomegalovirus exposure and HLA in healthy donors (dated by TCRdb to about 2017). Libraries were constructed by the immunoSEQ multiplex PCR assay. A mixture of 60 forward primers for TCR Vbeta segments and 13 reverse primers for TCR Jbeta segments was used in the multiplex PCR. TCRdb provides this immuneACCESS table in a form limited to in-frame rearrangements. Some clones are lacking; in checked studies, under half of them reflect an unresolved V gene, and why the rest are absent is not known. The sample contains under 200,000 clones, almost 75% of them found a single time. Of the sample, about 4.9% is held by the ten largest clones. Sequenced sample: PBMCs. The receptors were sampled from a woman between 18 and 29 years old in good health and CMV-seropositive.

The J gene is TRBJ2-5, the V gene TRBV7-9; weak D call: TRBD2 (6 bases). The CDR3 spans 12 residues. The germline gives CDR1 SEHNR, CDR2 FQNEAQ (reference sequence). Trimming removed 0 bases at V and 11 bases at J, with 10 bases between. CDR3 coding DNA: TGTGCCAGCAGCTTAGCGGGGGAGGAGCAGTACTTC. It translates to CASSLAGEEQYF. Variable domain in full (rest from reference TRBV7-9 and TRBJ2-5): DTGVSQNPRHKITKRGQNVTFRCDPISEHNRLYWYRQTLGQGPEFLTYFQNEAQLEKSRLLSDRFSAERPKGSFSTLEIQRTEQGDSAMYLCASSLAGEEQYFGPGTRLLVL.

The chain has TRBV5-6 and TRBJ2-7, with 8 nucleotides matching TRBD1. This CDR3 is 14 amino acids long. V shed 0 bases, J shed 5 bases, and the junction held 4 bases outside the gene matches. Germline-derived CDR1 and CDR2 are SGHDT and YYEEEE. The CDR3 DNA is TGTGCCAGCAGCTTGGGTCAGGGGGCCAACGAGCAGTACTTC. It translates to CASSLGQGANEQYF.

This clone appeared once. This CDR3 reads CAISSDKVAFF. The CDR3 nucleotides are TGTGCCATCAGCTCGGACAAAGTGGCTTTCTTT. This sequence joins TRBV10-3 and TRBJ1-1; a weak D match, TRBD1 (5 bases). Germline values: CDR1 ENHRY, CDR2 SYGVKD. The length of the CDR3 is 11 residues. Trimming stripped 6 bases from V and 11 bases from J, with 13 bases between.

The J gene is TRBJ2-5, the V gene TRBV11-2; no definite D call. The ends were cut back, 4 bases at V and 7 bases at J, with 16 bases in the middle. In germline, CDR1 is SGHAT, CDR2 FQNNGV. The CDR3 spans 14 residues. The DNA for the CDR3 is TGTGCCAGCAGCTCTAACGCACCCCAGCGGACCCAGTACTTC. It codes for CASSSNAPQRTQYF.

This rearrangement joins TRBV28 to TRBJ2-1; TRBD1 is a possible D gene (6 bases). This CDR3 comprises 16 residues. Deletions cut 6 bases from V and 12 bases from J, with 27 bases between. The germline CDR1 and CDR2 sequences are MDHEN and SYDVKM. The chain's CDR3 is CASSSGGGRRLDAQFF. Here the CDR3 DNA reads TGTGCCAGCAGCTCTGGTGGGGGCCGCCGCCTTGATGCGCAGTTCTTC.

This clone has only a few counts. The CDR3 nucleotides read TGTGCCTGGAGTTCCAGAGGAGCTGAAGCTTTCTTT. Translating it yields CAWSSRGAEAFF. The rearrangement joins TRBV30 to TRBJ1-1, with D unresolved. The V end was cut by 2 bases, the J end by 6 bases, with 10 bases between. This CDR3 has 12 amino acids. In germline, CDR1 is GTSNPN, CDR2 SVGIG (reference sequence).

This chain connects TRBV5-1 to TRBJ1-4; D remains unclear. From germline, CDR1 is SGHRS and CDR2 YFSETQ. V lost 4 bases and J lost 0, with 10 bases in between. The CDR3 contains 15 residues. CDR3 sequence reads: CASSPPSATNEKLFF. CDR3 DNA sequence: TGCGCCAGCAGCCCACCCAGTGCAACTAATGAAAAACTGTTTTTT.

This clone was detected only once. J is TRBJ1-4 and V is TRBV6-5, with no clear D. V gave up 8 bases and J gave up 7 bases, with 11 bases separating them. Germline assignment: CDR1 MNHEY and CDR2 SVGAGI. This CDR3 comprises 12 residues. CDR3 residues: CASAVSSEKLFF. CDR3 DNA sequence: TGTGCCAGCGCCGTTTCGAGTGAAAAACTGTTTTTT.

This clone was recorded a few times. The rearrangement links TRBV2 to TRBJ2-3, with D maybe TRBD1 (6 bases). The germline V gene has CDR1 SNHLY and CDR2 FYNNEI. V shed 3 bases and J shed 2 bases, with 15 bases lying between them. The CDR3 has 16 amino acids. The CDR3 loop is CASSDFGGQNTDTQYF. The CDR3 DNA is TGTGCCAGCAGTGACTTTGGTGGACAGAACACAGATACGCAGTATTTT. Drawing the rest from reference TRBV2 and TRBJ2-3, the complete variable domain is EPEVTQTPSHQVTQMGQEVILRCVPISNHLYFYWYRQILGQKVEFLVSFYNNEISEKSEIFDDQFSVERPDGSNFTLKIRSTKLEDSAMYFCASSDFGGQNTDTQYFGPGTRLTVL.

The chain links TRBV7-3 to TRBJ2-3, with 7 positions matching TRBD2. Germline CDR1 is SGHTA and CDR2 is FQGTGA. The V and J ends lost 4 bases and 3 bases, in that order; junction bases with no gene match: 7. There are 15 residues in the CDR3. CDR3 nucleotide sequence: TGTGCCAGCAGCTCGGATGGGGGGGGGACAGATACGCAGTATTTT. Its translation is CASSSDGGGTDTQYF.

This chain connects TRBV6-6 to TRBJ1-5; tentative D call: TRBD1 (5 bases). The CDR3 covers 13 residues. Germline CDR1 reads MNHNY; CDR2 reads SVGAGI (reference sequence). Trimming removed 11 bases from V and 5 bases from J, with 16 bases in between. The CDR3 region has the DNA TGTGCCGCGGGGGACGGAGGCTATCAGCCCCAGCATTTT. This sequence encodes CAAGDGGYQPQHF.

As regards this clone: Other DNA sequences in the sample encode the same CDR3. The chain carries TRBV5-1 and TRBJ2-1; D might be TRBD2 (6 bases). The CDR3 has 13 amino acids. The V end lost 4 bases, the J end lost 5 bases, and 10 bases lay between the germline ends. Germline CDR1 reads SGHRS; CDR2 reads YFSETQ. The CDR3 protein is CASSRGLNNEQFF. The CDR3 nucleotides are TGCGCCAGCAGCCGGGGACTGAACAATGAGCAGTTCTTC. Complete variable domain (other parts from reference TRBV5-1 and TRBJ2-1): KAGVTQTPRYLIKTRGQQVTLSCSPISGHRSVSWYQQTPGQGLQFLFEYFSETQRNKGNFPGRFSGRQFSNSRSEMNVSTLELGDSALYLCASSRGLNNEQFFGPGTRLTVL.

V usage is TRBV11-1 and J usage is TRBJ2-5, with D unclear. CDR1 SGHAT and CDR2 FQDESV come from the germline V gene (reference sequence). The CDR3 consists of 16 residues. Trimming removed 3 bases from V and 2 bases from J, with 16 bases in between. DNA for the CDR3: TGTGCCAGCAGCTTTCGCAGGTTTGCCTGGCAAGAGACCCAGTACTTC. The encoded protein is CASSFRRFAWQETQYF.

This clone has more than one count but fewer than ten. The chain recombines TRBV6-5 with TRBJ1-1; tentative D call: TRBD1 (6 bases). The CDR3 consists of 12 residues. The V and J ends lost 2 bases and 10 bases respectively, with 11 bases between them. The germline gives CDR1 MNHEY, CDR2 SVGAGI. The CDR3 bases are TGTGCCAGCAGTTACGAGGGAGGGGGAGCTTTCTTT. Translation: CASSYEGGGAFF.

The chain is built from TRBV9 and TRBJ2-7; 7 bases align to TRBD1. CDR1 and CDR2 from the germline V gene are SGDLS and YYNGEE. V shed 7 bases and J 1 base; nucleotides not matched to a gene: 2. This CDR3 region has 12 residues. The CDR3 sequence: CASSGGSYEQYF. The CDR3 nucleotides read TGTGCCAGCTCAGGGGGTTCCTACGAGCAGTACTTC. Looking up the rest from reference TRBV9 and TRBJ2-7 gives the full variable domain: DSGVTQTPKHLITATGQRVTLRCSPRSGDLSVYWYQQSLDQGLQFLIQYYNGEERAKGNILERFSAQQFPDLHSELNLSSLELGDSALYFCASSGGSYEQYFGPGTRLTVT.

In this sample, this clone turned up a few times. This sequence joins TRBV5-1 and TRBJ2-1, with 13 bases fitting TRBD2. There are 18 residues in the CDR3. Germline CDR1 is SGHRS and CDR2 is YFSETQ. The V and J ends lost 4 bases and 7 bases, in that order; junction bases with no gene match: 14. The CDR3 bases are TGCGCCAGCAGCCCACTAATACCGGGACTAGCGGGGACGAATGAGCAGTTCTTC. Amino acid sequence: CASSPLIPGLAGTNEQFF.

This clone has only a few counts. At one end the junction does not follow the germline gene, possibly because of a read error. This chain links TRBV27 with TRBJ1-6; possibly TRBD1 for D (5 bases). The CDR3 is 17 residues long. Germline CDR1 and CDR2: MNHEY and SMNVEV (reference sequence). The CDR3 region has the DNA TGTGCCAGCAGTATATCCGGGGGGAGCGCCTATAATTCACCCCTCCACTTT. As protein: CASSISGGSAYNSPLHF.

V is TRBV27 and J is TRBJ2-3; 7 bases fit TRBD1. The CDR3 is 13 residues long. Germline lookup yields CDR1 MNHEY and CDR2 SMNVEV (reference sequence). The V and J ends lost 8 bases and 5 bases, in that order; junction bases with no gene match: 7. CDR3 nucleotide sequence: TGTGCCAGCTGCCGACAGGGAAGAGATACGCAGTATTTT. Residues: CASCRQGRDTQYF.

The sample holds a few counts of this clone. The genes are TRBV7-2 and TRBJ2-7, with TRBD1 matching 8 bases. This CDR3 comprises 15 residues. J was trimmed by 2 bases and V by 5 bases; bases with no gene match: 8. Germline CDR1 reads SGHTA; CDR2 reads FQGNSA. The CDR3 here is CASSVDTGGPYEQYF. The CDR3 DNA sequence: TGTGCCAGCAGCGTAGATACAGGGGGACCCTACGAGCAGTACTTC. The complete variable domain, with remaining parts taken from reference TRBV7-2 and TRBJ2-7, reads GAGVSQSPSNKVTEKGKDVELRCDPISGHTALYWYRQSLGQGLEFLIYFQGNSAPDKSGLPSDRFSAERTGGSVSTLTIQRTQQEDSAVYLCASSVDTGGPYEQYFGPGTRLTVT.

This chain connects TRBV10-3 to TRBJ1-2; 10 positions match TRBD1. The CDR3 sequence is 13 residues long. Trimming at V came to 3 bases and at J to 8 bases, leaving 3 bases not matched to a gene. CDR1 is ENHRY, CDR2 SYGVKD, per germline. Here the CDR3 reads CAISEGTGEGYTF. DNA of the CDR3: TGTGCCATCAGTGAAGGGACAGGGGAAGGCTACACCTTC.

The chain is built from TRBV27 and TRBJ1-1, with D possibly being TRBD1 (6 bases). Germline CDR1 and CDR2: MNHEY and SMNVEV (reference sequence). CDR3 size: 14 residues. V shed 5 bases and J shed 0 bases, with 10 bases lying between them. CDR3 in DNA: TGTGCCAGCAGTCCAGGACAGTTGAACACTGAAGCTTTCTTT. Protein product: CASSPGQLNTEAFF.

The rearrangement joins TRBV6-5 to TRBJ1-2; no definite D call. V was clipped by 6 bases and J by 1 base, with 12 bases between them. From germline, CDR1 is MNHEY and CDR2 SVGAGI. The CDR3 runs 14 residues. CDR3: CASRVVRGNYGYTF. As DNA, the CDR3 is TGTGCCAGCAGGGTCGTCCGGGGTAACTATGGCTACACCTTC.

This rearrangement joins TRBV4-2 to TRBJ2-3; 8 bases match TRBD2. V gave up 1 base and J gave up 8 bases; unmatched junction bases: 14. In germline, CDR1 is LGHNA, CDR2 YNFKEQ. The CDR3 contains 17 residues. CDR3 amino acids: CASSQGPGGPSGGTQYF. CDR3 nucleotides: TGTGCCAGCAGCCAAGGCCCGGGGGGGCCCTCGGGCGGTACGCAGTATTTT.

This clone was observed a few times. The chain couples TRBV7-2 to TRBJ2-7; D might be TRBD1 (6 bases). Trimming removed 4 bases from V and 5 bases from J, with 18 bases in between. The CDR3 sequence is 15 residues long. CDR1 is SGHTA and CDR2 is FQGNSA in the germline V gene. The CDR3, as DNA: TGTGCCAGCAGCTCCGAGCACAGGGCATCCCACGAGCAGTACTTC. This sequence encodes CASSSEHRASHEQYF.

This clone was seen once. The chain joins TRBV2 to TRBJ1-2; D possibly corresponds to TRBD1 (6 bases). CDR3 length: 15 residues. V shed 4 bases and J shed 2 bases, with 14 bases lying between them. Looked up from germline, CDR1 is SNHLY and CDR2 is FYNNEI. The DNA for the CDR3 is TGTGCCAGCAGTGGGGTGGGGGGGCGGAACTATGGCTACACCTTC. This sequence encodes CASSGVGGRNYGYTF.